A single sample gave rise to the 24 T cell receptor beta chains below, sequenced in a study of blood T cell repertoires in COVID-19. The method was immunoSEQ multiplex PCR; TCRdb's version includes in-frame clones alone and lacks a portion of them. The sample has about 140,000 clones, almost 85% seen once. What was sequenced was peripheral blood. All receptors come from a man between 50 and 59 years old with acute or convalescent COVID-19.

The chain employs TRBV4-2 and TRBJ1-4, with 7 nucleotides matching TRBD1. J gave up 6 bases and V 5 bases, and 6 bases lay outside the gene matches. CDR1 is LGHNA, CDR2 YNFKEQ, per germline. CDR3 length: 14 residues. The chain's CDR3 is CASSALDRDEKLFF. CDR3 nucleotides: TGTGCCAGCAGCGCTCTTGACAGGGATGAAAAACTGTTTTTT.

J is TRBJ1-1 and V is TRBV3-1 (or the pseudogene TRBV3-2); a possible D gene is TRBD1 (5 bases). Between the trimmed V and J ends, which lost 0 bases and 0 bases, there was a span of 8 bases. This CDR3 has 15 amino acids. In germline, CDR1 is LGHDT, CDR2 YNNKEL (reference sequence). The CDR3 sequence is CASSQERTLNTEAFF. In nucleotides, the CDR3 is TGTGCCAGCAGCCAAGAGAGGACATTGAACACTGAAGCTTTCTTT.

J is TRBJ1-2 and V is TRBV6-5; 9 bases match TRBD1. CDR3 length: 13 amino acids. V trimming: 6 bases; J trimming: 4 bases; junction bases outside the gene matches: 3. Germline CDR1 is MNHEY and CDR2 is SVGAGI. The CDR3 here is CASSQTGGYGYTF. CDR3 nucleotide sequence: TGTGCCAGCAGCCAGACAGGGGGCTATGGCTACACCTTC.

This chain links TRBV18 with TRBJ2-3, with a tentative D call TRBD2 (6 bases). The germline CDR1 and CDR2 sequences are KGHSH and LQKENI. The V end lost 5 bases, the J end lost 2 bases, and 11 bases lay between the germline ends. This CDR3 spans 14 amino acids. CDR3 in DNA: TGTGCCAGCTCAGCCGGAGGGGTCACAGATACGCAGTATTTT. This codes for CASSAGGVTDTQYF. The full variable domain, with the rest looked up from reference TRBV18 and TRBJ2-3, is NAGVMQNPRHLVRRRGQEARLRCSPMKGHSHVYWYRQLPEEGLKFMVYLQKENIIDESGMPKERFSAEFPKEGPSILRIQQVVRGDSAAYFCASSAGGVTDTQYFGPGTRLTVL.

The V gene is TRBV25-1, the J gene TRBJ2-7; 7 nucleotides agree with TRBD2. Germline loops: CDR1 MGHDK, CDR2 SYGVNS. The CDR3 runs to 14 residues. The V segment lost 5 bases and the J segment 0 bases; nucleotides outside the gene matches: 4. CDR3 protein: CASSSGVSSYEQYF. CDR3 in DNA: TGTGCCAGCAGTAGCGGGGTGAGCTCCTACGAGCAGTACTTC.

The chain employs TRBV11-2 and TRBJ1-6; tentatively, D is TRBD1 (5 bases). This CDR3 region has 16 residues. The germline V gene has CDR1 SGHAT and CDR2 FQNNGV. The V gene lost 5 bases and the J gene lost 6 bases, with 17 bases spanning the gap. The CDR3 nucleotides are TGTGCCAGCAGCCTTCCCCAGGGCGCTACTAATTCACCCCTCCACTTT. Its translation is CASSLPQGATNSPLHF.

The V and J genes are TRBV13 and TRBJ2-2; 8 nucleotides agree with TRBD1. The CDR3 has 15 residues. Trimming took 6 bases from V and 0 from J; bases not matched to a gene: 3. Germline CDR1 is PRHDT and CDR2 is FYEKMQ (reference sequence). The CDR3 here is CASRRQGPNTGELFF. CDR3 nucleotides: TGTGCCAGCAGACGACAGGGGCCGAACACCGGGGAGCTGTTTTTT.

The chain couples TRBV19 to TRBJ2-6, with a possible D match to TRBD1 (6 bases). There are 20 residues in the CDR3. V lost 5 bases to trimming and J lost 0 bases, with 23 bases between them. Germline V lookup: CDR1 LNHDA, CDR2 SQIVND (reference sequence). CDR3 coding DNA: TGTGCCAGTAGTCCCCGACTCCTGACAGGAACTAGCTCTGGGGCCAACGTCCTGACTTTC. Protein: CASSPRLLTGTSSGANVLTF.

CDR3 nucleotide sequence: TGTGCCAGCAGTGAGGGAGGGGCAAACTATGGCTACACCTTC. This sequence encodes CASSEGGANYGYTF. The genes are TRBV6-1 and TRBJ1-2, with D perhaps TRBD1 (5 bases). CDR1 and CDR2 from the germline V gene are MNHNS and SASEGT. Trimming left V 3 bases short and J 2 bases short, with 10 bases between. The CDR3 has 14 amino acids.

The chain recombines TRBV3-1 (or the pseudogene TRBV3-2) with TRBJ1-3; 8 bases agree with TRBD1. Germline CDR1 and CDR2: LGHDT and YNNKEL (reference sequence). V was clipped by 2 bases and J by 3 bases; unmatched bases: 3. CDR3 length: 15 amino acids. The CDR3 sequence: CASSQWGTGGNTIYF. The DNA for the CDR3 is TGTGCCAGCAGCCAATGGGGGACAGGTGGAAACACCATATATTTT.

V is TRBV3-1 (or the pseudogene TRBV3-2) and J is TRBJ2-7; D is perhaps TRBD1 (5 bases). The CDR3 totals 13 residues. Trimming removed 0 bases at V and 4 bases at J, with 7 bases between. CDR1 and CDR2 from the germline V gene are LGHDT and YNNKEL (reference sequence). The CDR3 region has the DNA TGTGCCAGCAGCCAAGAGGGGCGGTACGAGCAGTACTTC. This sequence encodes CASSQEGRYEQYF.

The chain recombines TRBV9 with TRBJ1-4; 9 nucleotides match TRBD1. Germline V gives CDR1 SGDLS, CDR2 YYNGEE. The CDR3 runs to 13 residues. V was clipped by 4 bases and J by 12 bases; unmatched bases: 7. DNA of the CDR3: TGTGCCAGCAGCCCTGGGACAGGGAGCGAACTGTTTTTT. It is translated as CASSPGTGSELFF.

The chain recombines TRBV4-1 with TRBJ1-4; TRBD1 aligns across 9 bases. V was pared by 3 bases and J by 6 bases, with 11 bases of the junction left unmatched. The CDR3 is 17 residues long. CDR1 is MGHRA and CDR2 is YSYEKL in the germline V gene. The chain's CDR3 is CASSHPRWGQGDEKLFF. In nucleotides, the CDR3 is TGCGCCAGCAGCCATCCCCGATGGGGACAGGGAGATGAAAAACTGTTTTTT.

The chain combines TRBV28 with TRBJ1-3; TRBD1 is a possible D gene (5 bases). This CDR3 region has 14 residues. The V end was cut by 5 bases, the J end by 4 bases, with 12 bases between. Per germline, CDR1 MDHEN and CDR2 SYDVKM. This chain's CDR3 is CASSVGGVGNTIYF. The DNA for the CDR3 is TGTGCCAGCAGTGTGGGGGGGGTCGGAAACACCATATATTTT.

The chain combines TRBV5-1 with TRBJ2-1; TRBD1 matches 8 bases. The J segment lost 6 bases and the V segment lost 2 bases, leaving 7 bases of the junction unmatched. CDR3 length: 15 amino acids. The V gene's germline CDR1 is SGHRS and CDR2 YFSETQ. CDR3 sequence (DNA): TGCGCCAGCAGCTTATCAGGGGGCTTGGGCAATGAGCAGTTCTTC. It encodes CASSLSGGLGNEQFF. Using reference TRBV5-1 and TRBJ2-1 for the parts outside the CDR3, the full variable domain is KAGVTQTPRYLIKTRGQQVTLSCSPISGHRSVSWYQQTPGQGLQFLFEYFSETQRNKGNFPGRFSGRQFSNSRSEMNVSTLELGDSALYLCASSLSGGLGNEQFFGPGTRLTVL.

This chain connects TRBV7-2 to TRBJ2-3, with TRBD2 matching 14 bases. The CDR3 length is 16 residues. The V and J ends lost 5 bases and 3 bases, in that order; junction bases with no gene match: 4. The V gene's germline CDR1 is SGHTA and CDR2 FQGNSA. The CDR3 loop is CASSTGLAGGTDTQYF. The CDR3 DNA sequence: TGTGCCAGCAGCACAGGACTAGCGGGGGGAACAGATACGCAGTATTTT.

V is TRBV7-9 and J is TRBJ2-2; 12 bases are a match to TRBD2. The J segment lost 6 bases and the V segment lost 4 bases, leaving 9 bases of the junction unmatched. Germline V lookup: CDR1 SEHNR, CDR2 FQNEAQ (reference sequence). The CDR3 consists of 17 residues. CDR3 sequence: CASSSGLAGSPPGELFF. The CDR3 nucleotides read TGTGCCAGCAGCTCTGGACTAGCGGGATCGCCACCCGGGGAGCTGTTTTTT.

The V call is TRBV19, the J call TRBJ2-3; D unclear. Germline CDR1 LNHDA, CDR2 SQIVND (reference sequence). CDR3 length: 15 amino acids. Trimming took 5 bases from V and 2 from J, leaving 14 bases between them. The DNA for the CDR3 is TGTGCCAGTAGTTGGTTTCCAAAACTCACAGATACGCAGTATTTT. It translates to CASSWFPKLTDTQYF.

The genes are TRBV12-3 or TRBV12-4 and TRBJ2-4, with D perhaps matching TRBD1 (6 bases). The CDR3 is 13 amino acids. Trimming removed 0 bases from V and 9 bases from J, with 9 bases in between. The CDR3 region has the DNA TGTGCCAGCAGTTTAGCCGGGACAACCATTCAGTACTTC. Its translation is CASSLAGTTIQYF.

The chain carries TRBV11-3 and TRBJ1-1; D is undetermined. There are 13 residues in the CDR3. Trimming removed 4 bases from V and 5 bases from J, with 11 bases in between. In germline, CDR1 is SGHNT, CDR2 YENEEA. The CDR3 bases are TGTGCCAGCAGCTCCGTCTCGGGAACTGAAGCTTTCTTT. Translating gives CASSSVSGTEAFF. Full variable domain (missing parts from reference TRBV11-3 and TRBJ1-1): EAGVVQSPRYKIIEKKQPVAFWCNPISGHNTLYWYLQNLGQGPELLIRYENEEAVDDSQLPKDRFSAERLKGVDSTLKIQPAELGDSAVYLCASSSVSGTEAFFGQGTRLTVV.

The CDR3 protein is CASSLGQGMGMNTEAFF. CDR3 nucleotides: TGCGCCAGCAGCTTGGGGCAGGGTATGGGTATGAACACTGAAGCTTTCTTT. The rearrangement links TRBV5-1 to TRBJ1-1, with D possibly TRBD1 on 5 matching bases. The germline V gene encodes CDR1 SGHRS and CDR2 YFSETQ. The CDR3 is made up of 17 amino acids. Trimming took off 0 bases at V and 0 bases at J, with 15 bases between the two ends.

The CDR3 reads CSVSGVGGYTF. DNA for the CDR3: TGCAGCGTTTCAGGGGTGGGTGGCTACACCTTC. This chain uses TRBV29-1 with TRBJ1-2; D may be TRBD1 (6 bases). Deletions cut 5 bases from V and 7 bases from J, with 11 bases between. Per the germline V gene, CDR1 is SQVTM and CDR2 is ANQGSEA. The CDR3 spans 11 residues.

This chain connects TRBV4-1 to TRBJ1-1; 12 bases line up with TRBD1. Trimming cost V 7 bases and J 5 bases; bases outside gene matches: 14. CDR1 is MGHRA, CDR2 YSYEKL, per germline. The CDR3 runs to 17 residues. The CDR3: CASTLDWDRGQGTEAFF. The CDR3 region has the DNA TGCGCCAGCACATTAGATTGGGACAGGGGGCAGGGGACTGAAGCTTTCTTT.

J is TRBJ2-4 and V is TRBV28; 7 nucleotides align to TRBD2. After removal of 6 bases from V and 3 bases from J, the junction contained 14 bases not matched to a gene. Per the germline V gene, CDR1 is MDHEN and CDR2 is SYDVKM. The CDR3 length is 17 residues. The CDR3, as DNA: TGTGCCAGCAGCCTTTTGACGGGGGGAGTCGGCAAAAACATTCAGTACTTC. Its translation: CASSLLTGGVGKNIQYF. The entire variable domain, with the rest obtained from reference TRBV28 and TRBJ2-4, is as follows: DVKVTQSSRYLVKRTGEKVFLECVQDMDHENMFWYRQDPGLGLRLIYFSYDVKMKEKGDIPEGYSVSREKKERFSLILESASTNQTSMYLCASSLLTGGVGKNIQYFGAGTRLSVL.